This TCR beta chain was sequenced in a study of blood T cell repertoires in COVID-19. As for the study in general: Researchers got acute and convalescent COVID-19 samples from the United States, Italy and Spain. From T cells, B-cell-depleted T cells, or PBMCs came the material, which was cDNA or gDNA.

Authors' data handling: Amplification with reference gene primers provided the estimates of nucleated cell counts. The data were produced by immunoSEQ multiplex PCR, yet TCRdb's version contains in-frame clones alone and is incomplete. The D gene and trimming were derived from the DNA, and the V and J assignments and clone size from that table. The sample includes 150,000 to 200,000 clones, more than 85% of them seen just once. This CDR3 spans 17 amino acids. Germline loops: CDR1 KGHDR, CDR2 SFDVKD. Trimming cost V 4 bases and J 2 bases, with 16 bases left between them. The sequence was obtained from a man between 18 and 35 years old with acute or convalescent COVID-19. The gene calls are TRBV24-1 and TRBJ2-2, with a tentative D call TRBD2 (5 bases). Source material: peripheral blood. The CDR3 here is CATSDPGRDYNTGELFF. In DNA, the CDR3 is TGTGCCACCAGTGACCCCGGACGAGACTATAACACCGGGGAGCTGTTTTTT.